The 23 T cell receptor beta chains below come from one sample, sequenced in a study of CD8+ T cells in alopecia areata. It was cDNA, reverse transcribed from extracted RNA, that served as the sequencing template. The data were produced by immunoSEQ multiplex PCR, yet TCRdb's version contains in-frame clones alone and is incomplete. The repertoire holds approximately 150,000 clones, with around 62% as singletons. The specimen was CD8+ T cells sorted from blood. Source of these receptors: a human donor in good health.

The chain combines TRBV9 with TRBJ1-5; D is perhaps TRBD1 (5 bases). The germline V and J ends were trimmed by 3 bases and 3 bases, with 13 bases remaining between them. The germline gives CDR1 SGDLS, CDR2 YYNGEE. The CDR3 totals 15 residues. The DNA for the CDR3 is TGTGCCAGCAGCGCCGGAGGGGCTGACAATCAGCCCCAGCATTTT. This translates into CASSAGGADNQPQHF.

J is TRBJ1-5 and V is TRBV28, with TRBD1 as a possible D gene (6 bases). V was trimmed by 5 bases and J by 0 bases, leaving 8 bases between them. The CDR3 sequence is 14 residues long. Germline values: CDR1 MDHEN, CDR2 SYDVKM. This CDR3 reads CASSPRGSNQPQHF. In DNA, the CDR3 is TGTGCCAGCAGTCCCAGGGGTAGCAATCAGCCCCAGCATTTT.

The chain carries TRBV27 and TRBJ2-7, with 9 bases fitting TRBD1. Germline V gene sequence: CDR1 MNHEY, CDR2 SMNVEV (reference sequence). The CDR3 sequence is 15 residues long. J lost 5 bases, V lost 6 bases, and 11 bases had no gene match. CDR3: CASSSPTGGHHEQYF. CDR3 bases: TGTGCCAGCAGCTCTCCGACAGGGGGTCACCACGAGCAGTACTTC.

The V and J genes are TRBV27 and TRBJ2-5, with a possible D match to TRBD1 (5 bases). CDR1 is MNHEY and CDR2 is SMNVEV in the germline V gene (reference sequence). This CDR3 is built from 15 residues. Deletions cut 4 bases from V and 0 bases from J, with 12 bases between. The CDR3 nucleotides are TGTGCCAGCAGTTCTAGACAGAGCTACCAAGAGACCCAGTACTTC. Amino acids: CASSSRQSYQETQYF.

This clone occurred a few times. The chain is built from TRBV19 and TRBJ2-1; D is undetermined. V was shortened by 1 base and J by 7 bases, with 5 bases between the two germline ends. The CDR3 covers 12 residues. CDR1 and CDR2 (germline): LNHDA, SQIVND (reference sequence). CDR3 region: CASSIGANEQFF. In DNA form, the CDR3 reads TGTGCCAGTAGTATAGGCGCAAATGAGCAGTTCTTC.

This clone was recorded a few times. The chain uses TRBV5-1 and TRBJ2-2; D not resolved. This CDR3 region has 20 residues. CDR1 and CDR2 (germline): SGHRS, YFSETQ. Trimming removed 1 base at V and 4 bases at J, with 26 bases between. CDR3 in amino acids: CASSLIPVGQIAPSTGELFF. Written as DNA, the CDR3 is TGCGCCAGCAGCTTGATCCCAGTAGGGCAGATTGCACCGAGCACCGGGGAGCTGTTTTTT.

The CDR3 reads CASSQAGGQGSYTF. The DNA of the CDR3 is TGCGCCAGCAGCCAAGCGGGCGGGCAGGGGTCCTACACCTTC. V gene TRBV4-1 combines with J gene TRBJ1-2, with a tentative D call TRBD1 (6 bases). Germline values: CDR1 MGHRA, CDR2 YSYEKL. The CDR3 runs 14 residues. V lost 1 base and J 10 bases, leaving 16 bases between the germline ends.

There are a few counts of this clone. The chain couples TRBV29-1 to TRBJ2-1; 14 bases align to TRBD2. Germline values: CDR1 SQVTM, CDR2 ANQGSEA. V trimming: 1 base; J trimming: 6 bases; junction bases outside the gene matches: 5. This CDR3 is 16 amino acids long. In nucleotides, the CDR3 is TGCAGCGTTGAAGGGAGGGGACTAGCGGGAGTCAATGAGCAGTTCTTC. Translating it yields CSVEGRGLAGVNEQFF.

There are a few counts of this clone. V and J are TRBV27 and TRBJ2-1, with TRBD1 matching 11 bases. The germline V gene has CDR1 MNHEY and CDR2 SMNVEV (reference sequence). J gave up 6 bases and V 5 bases, and 3 bases lay outside the gene matches. This CDR3 comprises 14 residues. DNA for the CDR3: TGTGCCAGCAGTCCAGGGACAGGGGGCAATGAGCAGTTCTTC. This translates into CASSPGTGGNEQFF.

This clone was observed a handful of times. The chain has TRBV11-2 and TRBJ2-7; 13 bases align to TRBD2. V was pared by 0 bases and J by 4 bases, with 9 bases of the junction left unmatched. The CDR3 consists of 18 residues. Germline V gene data show CDR1 as SGHAT and CDR2 as FQNNGV. CDR3 nucleotides: TGTGCCAGCAGCTTAGACTTATCCGGGACTAGCGGGATTTACGAGCAGTACTTC. This sequence encodes CASSLDLSGTSGIYEQYF.

This clone was counted a few times. This chain connects TRBV7-9 to TRBJ2-7; no reliable D call. Trimming left V 1 base short and J 2 bases short, with 3 bases between. There are 12 residues in the CDR3. Germline-derived CDR1 and CDR2 are SEHNR and FQNEAQ (reference sequence). The CDR3 DNA reads TGTGCCAGCAGCTTAGAAACCTACGAGCAGTACTTC. It encodes CASSLETYEQYF. The full variable domain, its missing parts supplied by reference TRBV7-9 and TRBJ2-7, is DTGVSQNPRHKITKRGQNVTFRCDPISEHNRLYWYRQTLGQGPEFLTYFQNEAQLEKSRLLSDRFSAERPKGSFSTLEIQRTEQGDSAMYLCASSLETYEQYFGPGTRLTVT.

The V and J genes are TRBV6-6 and TRBJ1-5; 7 nucleotides agree with TRBD1. The germline V gene encodes CDR1 MNHNY and CDR2 SVGAGI (reference sequence). Germline trimming cut 8 bases from V and 5 bases from J; bases unmatched to any gene: 6. The CDR3 covers 13 residues. CDR3 sequence (DNA): TGTGCCAGCTTCGACAGGGCGGATCAGCCCCAGCATTTT. Translating it yields CASFDRADQPQHF.

The J gene is TRBJ2-1, the V gene TRBV19, with 10 bases matching TRBD2. There are 14 residues in the CDR3. CDR1 LNHDA and CDR2 SQIVND come from the germline V gene (reference sequence). V dropped 8 bases and J dropped 7; count of bases not matched to a gene: 8. CDR3 sequence reads: CASLGLAGVNEQFF. The CDR3 region has the DNA TGTGCCAGTCTGGGTCTAGCGGGAGTGAATGAGCAGTTCTTC.

This clone was recorded a few times. The chain employs TRBV29-1 and TRBJ2-1, with TRBD2 matching 12 bases. Germline lookup yields CDR1 SQVTM and CDR2 ANQGSEA. The V and J ends lost 3 bases and 10 bases, in that order; junction bases with no gene match: 7. This CDR3 has 14 residues. The CDR3 reads CSVEASGRVNEQFF. CDR3 coding DNA: TGCAGCGTTGAGGCTAGCGGGAGGGTTAACGAGCAGTTCTTC.

This chain connects TRBV28 to TRBJ1-2; D unresolved. From germline, CDR1 is MDHEN and CDR2 SYDVKM. With 8 bases removed from V and 3 bases from J, the gap between germline ends came to 10 bases. The CDR3 totals 12 residues. The CDR3 spells CASERRDYGYTF. CDR3 bases: TGTGCCAGCGAAAGACGGGACTATGGCTACACCTTC.

For the CDR3, the DNA is TGTGCCAGCAGTGAATCTCTGGGGGCGCGGGATCAGCCCCAGCATTTT. The encoded protein is CASSESLGARDQPQHF. V gene TRBV2 combines with J gene TRBJ1-5; possible D gene TRBD1, 6 bases. CDR3 size: 16 residues. Germline values: CDR1 SNHLY, CDR2 FYNNEI. The ends were cut back, 2 bases at V and 5 bases at J, with 16 bases in the middle.

The CDR3 spells CSVTSSRTGELFF. In nucleotides, the CDR3 is TGCAGCGTGACTAGCTCAAGGACCGGGGAGCTGTTTTTT. The chain carries TRBV29-1 and TRBJ2-2; 7 nucleotides line up with TRBD2. Trimming took 6 bases from V and 5 from J; bases not matched to a gene: 6. Germline CDR1 reads SQVTM; CDR2 reads ANQGSEA. CDR3 length: 13 amino acids.

The chain employs TRBV5-6 and TRBJ2-3, with D unclear. Trimming shortened V by 1 base and J by 0 bases, and 12 bases separated the two germline ends. Germline-derived CDR1 and CDR2 are SGHDT and YYEEEE. The CDR3 runs to 16 residues. The CDR3 protein is CASSLQVGASTDTQYF. CDR3 nucleotide sequence: TGTGCCAGCAGCTTGCAAGTCGGAGCTAGCACAGATACGCAGTATTTT.

The V gene is TRBV4-2, the J gene TRBJ1-4; a possible D gene is TRBD1 (5 bases). CDR3 length: 15 amino acids. Germline CDR1 reads LGHNA; CDR2 reads YNFKEQ. Trimming stripped 4 bases from V and 8 bases from J, with 17 bases between. The CDR3 protein is CASSRNTGRGEKLFF. The CDR3 DNA reads TGTGCCAGCAGCCGTAACACGGGGCGCGGGGAAAAACTGTTTTTT.

This chain links TRBV7-9 with TRBJ2-2; D uncertain. From germline, CDR1 is SEHNR and CDR2 FQNEAQ (reference sequence). The CDR3 spans 14 residues. Deletions cut 5 bases from V and 5 bases from J, with 12 bases between. CDR3 sequence reads: CASSPSPGTGELFF. The CDR3 DNA is TGTGCCAGCAGCCCCAGCCCCGGGACCGGGGAGCTGTTTTTT.

Concerning this clone: The identical CDR3 is also encoded by other nucleotide sequences in the sample. The V gene is TRBV29-1, the J gene TRBJ2-7; 7 bases are a match to TRBD1. V lost 5 bases and J lost 3; bases outside the gene matches: 7. This CDR3 is 13 amino acids long. Germline V gene sequence: CDR1 SQVTM, CDR2 ANQGSEA. CDR3 amino acids: CSVRTGEGYEQYF. The CDR3, as DNA: TGCAGCGTTAGAACAGGGGAAGGCTACGAGCAGTACTTC.

V and J are TRBV13 and TRBJ2-2, with TRBD2 matching 10 bases. CDR1 and CDR2 (germline): PRHDT, FYEKMQ (reference sequence). The trim removed 5 bases at V and 3 bases at J, leaving 3 bases unmatched. This CDR3 has 15 amino acids. In DNA, the CDR3 is TGTGCCAGCAGCCTAGCGGGAGCGGACACCGGGGAGCTGTTTTTT. Protein: CASSLAGADTGELFF.

This clone was counted once. V gene TRBV6-5 combines with J gene TRBJ2-2; D gene ambiguous. The CDR3 spans 14 residues. Germline V gene lookup returns CDR1 MNHEY and CDR2 SVGAGI. V was shortened by 8 bases and J by 0 bases, with 10 bases between the two germline ends. The CDR3 nucleotides read TGTGCCAGCTTATCCAGATCGAACACCGGGGAGCTGTTTTTT. Residues: CASLSRSNTGELFF.